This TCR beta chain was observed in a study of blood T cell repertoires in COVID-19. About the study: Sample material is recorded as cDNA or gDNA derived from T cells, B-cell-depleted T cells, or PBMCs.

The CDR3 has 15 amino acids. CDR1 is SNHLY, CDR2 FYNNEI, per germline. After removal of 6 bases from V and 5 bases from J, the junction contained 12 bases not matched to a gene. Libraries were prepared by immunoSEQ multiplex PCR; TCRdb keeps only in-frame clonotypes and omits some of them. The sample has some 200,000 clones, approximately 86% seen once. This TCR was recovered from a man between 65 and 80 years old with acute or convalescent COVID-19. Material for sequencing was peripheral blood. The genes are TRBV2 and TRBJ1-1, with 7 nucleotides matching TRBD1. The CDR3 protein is CASSRDSQSGTEAFF. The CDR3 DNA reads TGTGCCAGCAGCCGGGACAGCCAGTCTGGGACTGAAGCTTTCTTT.